Described below is a single T cell receptor (beta chain) sequence and its context. This entry is derived from a study of blood T cell repertoires in COVID-19. Study at large: Acute and convalescent COVID-19 specimens originated in the United States, Italy and Spain. Sample material is recorded as cDNA or gDNA derived from T cells, B-cell-depleted T cells, or PBMCs.

As handled by the study authors: Estimation of nucleated cell counts was performed using reference gene primer amplification. Profiled with immunoSEQ multiplex PCR; TCRdb holds only in-frame clones, not every one. Clonal size and the V and J genes are those of that table, whereas D and trimming came from the DNA. The sample contains around 64,000 clones, approximately 87% of which appear only once. The CDR3 runs to 16 residues. Germline V gives CDR1 SEHNR, CDR2 FQNEAQ (reference sequence). J was trimmed by 2 bases and V by 5 bases; bases with no gene match: 8. The gene calls are TRBV7-9 and TRBJ2-2, with 7 nucleotides matching TRBD1. The source is a man aged 50 to 59 with active COVID-19. Sequencing input: peripheral blood. The CDR3 nucleotides are TGTGCCAGCAGCCTCCAGACAGGGCGCAACACCGGGGAGCTGTTTTTT. Amino acids: CASSLQTGRNTGELFF. Full variable domain (rest looked up from reference TRBV7-9 and TRBJ2-2): DTGVSQNPRHKITKRGQNVTFRCDPISEHNRLYWYRQTLGQGPEFLTYFQNEAQLEKSRLLSDRFSAERPKGSFSTLEIQRTEQGDSAMYLCASSLQTGRNTGELFFGEGSRLTVL.